These 4 T cell receptor beta chains were all obtained from the same sample, sequenced in a study of shared clonotypes between healthy human individuals. It was CD45RO-negative cells, positively selected for CCR7, that made up naive CD8 cells, with terminally differentiated effector memory CD45RA+ cells excluded. Here immunoSEQ multiplex PCR was the method, and the copy in TCRdb shows in-frame clones only, minus some. The sample holds about 2.1 million clones, just under 95% seen once. The sample consisted of naive CD8+ T cells from PBMCs. The receptors come from a man between 18 and 29 years old in good health. Some clones in this sample may be carry-over from other donors' samples.

About this clone itself: This CDR3 is also generated by other DNA sequences in the sample. The chain couples TRBV7-9 to TRBJ2-1, with a possible D match to TRBD2 (6 bases). Trimming removed 3 bases from V and 1 base from J, with 7 bases in between. The germline gives CDR1 SEHNR, CDR2 FQNEAQ (reference sequence). The CDR3 has 14 residues. The CDR3 DNA reads as TGTGCCAGCAGCTTCGGGGGATCCTACAATGAGCAGTTCTTC. This gives the protein CASSFGGSYNEQFF.

CDR3 protein: CASSLGTLTGELFF. The CDR3 bases are TGTGCCAGCAGTTTGGGCACCCTGACAGGGGAGCTGTTTTTT. This chain connects TRBV28 to TRBJ2-2; D unresolved. This CDR3 has 14 residues. The germline CDR1 and CDR2 sequences are MDHEN and SYDVKM. With 3 bases removed from V and 8 bases from J, the gap between germline ends came to 13 bases.

The chain couples TRBV19 to TRBJ2-7; 8 bases agree with TRBD1. The CDR3 length is 12 residues. The V gene end was trimmed by 4 bases and the J gene end by 6 bases; junction bases not matched to a gene: 2. The germline gives CDR1 LNHDA, CDR2 SQIVND (reference sequence). DNA for the CDR3: TGTGCCAGTAGTAATGGACAGGGCGAGCAGTACTTC. Translation: CASSNGQGEQYF. Supplemented by reference TRBV19 and TRBJ2-7, the full variable domain reads DGGITQSPKYLFRKEGQNVTLSCEQNLNHDAMYWYRQDPGQGLRLIYYSQIVNDFQKGDIAEGYSVSREKKESFPLTVTSAQKNPTAFYLCASSNGQGEQYFGPGTRLTVT.

This clone showed up just once. J is TRBJ2-7 and V is TRBV5-6; 7 bases are a match to TRBD2. Germline V gene lookup returns CDR1 SGHDT and CDR2 YYEEEE. With 3 bases clipped from V and 0 bases from J, the junction kept 3 bases outside the gene matches. The CDR3 consists of 14 residues. CDR3 loop: CASSSRDYSYEQYF. CDR3 DNA: TGTGCCAGCAGCTCCCGGGACTACTCCTACGAGCAGTACTTC.